These T cell receptor beta chains were read from a single sample in a study of blood T cell repertoires in COVID-19. Assay: immunoSEQ multiplex PCR; the TCRdb copy retains only in-frame clones and omits some. The profile shows 150,000 to 200,000 clones, over 70% of them singletons. The sample was PBMCs or T cells enriched from blood (not recorded which). The receptors come from a man aged 65 to 85 who had been exposed to COVID-19. CDR3s include the opening cysteine and the closing phenylalanine or tryptophan. A D gene is named only where the DNA matches it firmly. Size values are once, few and many counts, or a class for expanded clones, and some rows have none.

clone size	J gene	V gene	D gene	CDR3 protein	CDR3 DNA
-	TRBJ1-2	TRBV19	TRBD1	CASSIWNRNPGQGTRGYTF	TGTGCCAGTAGTATTTGGAATAGAAACCCGGGACAGGGGACAAGGGGCTACACCTTC
-	TRBJ1-1	TRBV2	TRBD1	CASKGQGESLTEAFF	TGTGCCAGCAAGGGACAGGGGGAATCCTTGACTGAAGCTTTCTTT
once	TRBJ1-1	TRBV19	-	CASSPSGVEAFF	TGTGCCAGTAGTCCGTCAGGGGTTGAAGCTTTCTTT
-	TRBJ1-2	TRBV6-5	-	CASRPGGGREDGYTF	TGTGCCAGCAGGCCCGGGGGAGGCAGGGAGGATGGCTACACCTTC
-	TRBJ1-2	TRBV4-1	-	CASSQVQGSGYGYTF	TGCGCCAGCAGCCAAGTCCAGGGTAGTGGCTATGGCTACACCTTC
-	TRBJ2-7	TRBV11-3	TRBD1	CASSPGTGSSYEQYF	TGTGCCAGCAGCCCCGGGACAGGTTCGTCCTACGAGCAGTACTTC
-	TRBJ1-2	TRBV3-1/TRBV3-2	-	CASSQDRGSTLNYGYTF	TGTGCCAGCAGCCAAGATAGGGGCTCTACTCTTAACTATGGCTACACCTTC
few	TRBJ2-5	TRBV5-1	-	CASSPGGVGRETQYF	TGCGCCAGCAGCCCCGGGGGAGTGGGTCGAGAGACCCAGTACTTC
-	TRBJ1-1	TRBV28	-	CASRSTGSTEAFF	TGTGCCAGCAGATCGACGGGGAGCACTGAAGCTTTCTTT
-	TRBJ2-1	TRBV14	TRBD1	CASSLQPGQGSYNEQFF	TGTGCCAGCAGCCTCCAACCTGGACAGGGGTCCTACAATGAGCAGTTCTTC
-	TRBJ1-5	TRBV19	TRBD1	CASRGGGFLQPQHF	TGTGCCAGCAGAGGGGGCGGCTTCCTCCAGCCCCAGCATTTT
-	TRBJ1-2	TRBV29-1	-	CSVEGQGSGYTF	TGCAGCGTTGAAGGGCAGGGGAGTGGCTACACCTTC
few	TRBJ1-6	TRBV5-1	-	CASSLAGGSYSPLHF	TGCGCCAGCAGCTTGGCGGGAGGGAGCTATTCACCCCTCCACTTT
-	TRBJ2-2	TRBV4-1	-	CASSQPLITGELFF	TGCGCCAGCAGCCAACCTCTTATCACCGGGGAGCTGTTTTTT
-	TRBJ2-1	TRBV10-1	-	CARSLARGLYNEQFF	TGCGCCAGATCTTTGGCAAGGGGCTTATACAATGAGCAGTTCTTC
-	TRBJ1-2	TRBV7-9	-	CASSLDRNNYGYTF	TGTGCCAGCAGCTTAGACAGAAATAACTATGGCTACACCTTC
-	TRBJ2-3	TRBV14	TRBD2	CASSPAGGPDTQYF	TGTGCCAGCAGCCCAGCGGGAGGGCCAGATACGCAGTATTTT
few	TRBJ2-3	TRBV7-3	-	CASSFLSRQITNTDTQYF	TGTGCCAGCAGCTTCCTGTCGAGACAGATAACCAACACAGATACGCAGTATTTT
-	TRBJ1-1	TRBV7-2	-	CASSLDSSHTEAFF	TGTGCCAGCAGCCTGGACAGTTCCCACACTGAAGCTTTCTTT
-	TRBJ1-4	TRBV5-1	-	CASSVGTSTNEKLFF	TGCGCCAGCAGTGTCGGGACTTCAACTAATGAAAAACTGTTTTTT
-	TRBJ2-5	TRBV5-1	TRBD1	CASSSLGQGETQYF	TGCGCCAGCAGCTCCCTTGGACAGGGGGAGACCCAGTACTTC
-	TRBJ2-7	TRBV11-2	TRBD1	CASSGDSSSYEQYF	TGTGCCAGCAGCGGGGACAGCAGCTCCTACGAGCAGTACTTC
-	TRBJ2-5	TRBV6-1	TRBD2	CASSEAPREGKTQYF	TGTGCCAGCAGTGAAGCGCCAAGGGAGGGAAAGACCCAGTACTTC
-	TRBJ2-7	TRBV14	TRBD1	CASSGRDRSPDGRYEQYF	TGTGCCAGTTCAGGCCGGGACAGATCCCCTGATGGGAGATACGAGCAGTACTTC
-	TRBJ2-7	TRBV10-1	-	CASSESIQGAEQYF	TGCGCCAGCAGTGAGTCGATACAGGGTGCCGAGCAGTACTTC
-	TRBJ2-7	TRBV19	TRBD2	CASSIGLAGDYGEQYF	TGTGCCAGTAGTATTGGACTAGCGGGGGACTACGGCGAGCAGTACTTC
-	TRBJ1-1	TRBV19	-	CASTPVGVGSNTEAFF	TGTGCCAGTACCCCTGTTGGAGTTGGGTCAAACACTGAAGCTTTCTTT
few	TRBJ2-1	TRBV5-4	-	CASSQRNEQFF	TGTGCCAGCAGCCAGCGGAATGAGCAGTTCTTC
once	TRBJ2-1	TRBV9	TRBD2	CASSPGLAGGPSIYNEQFF	TGTGCCAGCAGCCCTGGACTAGCGGGAGGGCCGTCAATCTACAATGAGCAGTTCTTC
-	TRBJ2-5	TRBV28	TRBD1	CASSSGQGGETQYF	TGTGCCAGCAGTTCTGGACAGGGAGGAGAGACCCAGTACTTC
few	TRBJ2-3	TRBV11-2	TRBD2	CASSGTSGRGGSTDTQYF	TGTGCCAGCAGCGGAACTAGCGGGAGGGGGGGGAGCACAGATACGCAGTATTTT
medium-sized	TRBJ1-1	TRBV28	-	CASSLGRGSTEAFF	TGTGCCAGCAGTTTGGGCAGGGGTTCCACTGAAGCTTTCTTT
-	TRBJ1-2	TRBV5-1	TRBD1	CASASEQGTGYTF	TGCGCCAGCGCCTCAGAACAGGGGACAGGCTACACCTTC
-	TRBJ2-7	TRBV28	-	CASSLKPPPYEQYF	TGTGCCAGCAGTTTAAAGCCCCCACCCTACGAGCAGTACTTC
-	TRBJ1-4	TRBV11-2	-	CASSLEAGLGKLFF	TGTGCCAGCAGCTTAGAAGCAGGCCTTGGAAAACTGTTTTTT
-	TRBJ2-7	TRBV4-3	-	CASSQDASVPYEQYF	TGCGCCAGCAGCCAAGACGCTAGCGTTCCCTACGAGCAGTACTTC
-	TRBJ2-3	TRBV19	TRBD2	CASSIVLAGPDTQYF	TGTGCCAGTAGTATAGTACTAGCGGGGCCAGATACGCAGTATTTT
-	TRBJ2-5	TRBV29-1	-	CSGAGSTGAGETQYF	TGCAGCGGGGCAGGGTCCACGGGAGCAGGGGAGACCCAGTACTTC
few	TRBJ1-3	TRBV2	-	CASSVLQGNTIYF	TGTGCCAGCAGTGTATTACAGGGAAACACCATATATTTT
-	TRBJ2-1	TRBV14	TRBD2	CASSSRLAGTSEQFF	TGTGCCAGCAGCTCCCGACTAGCGGGGACCAGTGAGCAGTTCTTC
-	TRBJ2-1	TRBV19	TRBD1	CASSMGQGYNEQFF	TGTGCCAGTAGTATGGGACAGGGGTACAATGAGCAGTTCTTC
-	TRBJ1-5	TRBV7-2	TRBD1	CASTPRQGDSNQPQHF	TGTGCCAGCACCCCGAGACAGGGGGATAGCAATCAGCCCCAGCATTTT
-	TRBJ2-3	TRBV9	TRBD2	CASSPLAGGFGTDTQYF	TGTGCCAGCTCCCCCCTAGCGGGGGGGTTTGGCACAGATACGCAGTATTTT
-	TRBJ2-5	TRBV19	-	CASSRRSQETQYF	TGTGCCAGTAGTCGCAGATCCCAAGAGACCCAGTACTTC
-	TRBJ1-1	TRBV25-1	TRBD1	CASSEITGANTEAFF	TGTGCCAGCAGTGAAATCACAGGGGCGAACACTGAAGCTTTCTTT
-	TRBJ2-3	TRBV11-2	-	CASNPGDTQYF	TGTGCCAGCAACCCGGGAGATACGCAGTATTTT
-	TRBJ2-1	TRBV4-3	TRBD2	CASSQDKYWEGRDNEQFF	TGCGCCAGCAGCCAAGATAAGTATTGGGAGGGGCGCGACAATGAGCAGTTCTTC